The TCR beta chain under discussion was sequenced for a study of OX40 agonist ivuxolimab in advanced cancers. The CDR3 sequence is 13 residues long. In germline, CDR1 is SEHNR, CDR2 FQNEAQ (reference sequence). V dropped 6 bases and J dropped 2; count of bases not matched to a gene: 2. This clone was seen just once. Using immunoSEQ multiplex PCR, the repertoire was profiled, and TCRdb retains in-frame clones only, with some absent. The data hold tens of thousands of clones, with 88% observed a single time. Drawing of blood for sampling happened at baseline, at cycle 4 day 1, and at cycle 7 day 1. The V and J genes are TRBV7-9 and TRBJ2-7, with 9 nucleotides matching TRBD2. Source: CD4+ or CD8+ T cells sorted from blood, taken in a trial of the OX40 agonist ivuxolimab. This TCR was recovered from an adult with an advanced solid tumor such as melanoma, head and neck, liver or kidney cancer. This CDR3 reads CASRIAGAYEQYF. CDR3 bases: TGTGCCAGCAGGATAGCGGGAGCCTACGAGCAGTACTTC.